These T cell receptor beta chains were read from a single sample in a study of blood T cells in healthy people across ages. TCRdb reprocessed the 5' RACE reads via MiXCR and lists one record per CDR3 protein. The data hold about 1.4 million distinct CDR3 sequences, with approximately 59% observed a single time. Input material: blood. The receptors come from a man between 18 and 29 years old in good health. CDR3s include the opening cysteine and the closing phenylalanine or tryptophan. Each record gives: CDR3 length, D gene, J gene, V gene, clone size, CDR3 protein, CDR3 DNA. The D gene is left open where the match is weak. Clone size appears in some rows only: once, few, many, or a class for an expanded clone.

15 | NA | TRBJ1-3 | TRBV12-3/TRBV12-4 | few | CASSLIGPSGNTIYF | TGTGCCAGCAGTTTAATAGGGCCCTCTGGAAACACCATATATTTT
11 | NA | TRBJ2-7 | TRBV25-1 | few | CASRSGTHQYF | TGTGCCAGCAGATCCGGGACCCACCAGTACTTC
14 | TRBD2 | TRBJ2-7 | TRBV3-1 | NA | CASSQVSGSSEQYF | TGTGCCAGCAGCCAAGTTAGCGGGAGTAGCGAGCAGTACTTC
14 | TRBD2 | TRBJ2-1 | TRBV20-1 | NA | CSAQASGTYNEQFF | TGCAGTGCCCAGGCTAGCGGGACCTACAATGAGCAGTTCTTC
17 | TRBD2 | TRBJ2-3 | TRBV7-2 | once | CASSLGERDVFTDTQYF | TGTGCCAGCAGCTTAGGGGAGCGGGACGTGTTCACAGATACGCAGTATTTT
14 | NA | TRBJ1-1 | TRBV11-2 | NA | CASSTRWANTEAFF | TGTGCCAGCAGCACCCGGTGGGCGAACACTGAAGCTTTCTTT
14 | NA | TRBJ1-5 | TRBV12-3/TRBV12-4 | NA | CASSVLQVSQPQHF | TGTGCCAGCAGCGTACTACAGGTTTCTCAGCCCCAGCATTTT
15 | TRBD1 | TRBJ2-7 | TRBV11-2 | NA | CASSSQGGGYYEQYF | TGTGCCAGCAGCTCACAGGGGGGTGGTTACTACGAGCAGTACTTC
14 | NA | TRBJ2-7 | TRBV7-6 | NA | CASSFERGSYEQYF | TGTGCCAGCAGCTTTGAGAGGGGGTCCTACGAGCAGTACTTC
17 | TRBD1 | TRBJ1-5 | TRBV4-3 | NA | CASSQAPLQGGNQPQHF | TGCGCCAGCAGCCAAGCTCCCCTGCAGGGGGGGAATCAGCCCCAGCATTTT
16 | NA | TRBJ2-4 | TRBV6-5 | NA | CASSYSPTEPKNIQYF | TGTGCCAGCAGTTACTCGCCGACAGAGCCCAAAAACATTCAGTACTTC
16 | NA | TRBJ2-3 | TRBV20-1 | NA | CSASTARGAGEYTQYF | TGCAGTGCTAGTACGGCCAGGGGGGCGGGAGAGTATACGCAGTATTTT
17 | NA | TRBJ2-1 | TRBV4-3 | NA | CASSQRGGPGFYNEQFF | TGCGCCAGCAGCCAAAGGGGGGGCCCTGGCTTCTACAATGAGCAGTTCTTC
13 | NA | TRBJ1-4 | TRBV2 | NA | CASTEGGNEKLFF | TGTGCCAGCACTGAAGGGGGAAATGAAAAACTGTTTTTT
15 | TRBD2 | TRBJ2-7 | TRBV20-1 | once | CSASSTSGRIDEQYF | TGCAGTGCTAGCTCTACTAGCGGGAGGATCGACGAGCAGTACTTC
13 | TRBD1 | TRBJ2-5 | TRBV7-6 | NA | CASSPTQGAAQYF | TGTGCCAGCAGCCCAACTCAGGGGGCGGCCCAGTACTTC
18 | NA | TRBJ1-1 | TRBV5-1 | NA | CASSLNIVKRARNTEAFF | TGCGCCAGCAGCTTGAATATTGTAAAGAGGGCCAGGAACACTGAAGCTTTCTTT
14 | TRBD1 | TRBJ2-7 | TRBV27 | NA | CASRQGPDPYEQYF | TGTGCCAGCAGACAGGGGCCTGACCCTTACGAGCAGTACTTC
12 | NA | TRBJ2-5 | TRBV29-1 | few | CSVGVAEETQYF | TGCAGCGTTGGGGTAGCGGAAGAGACCCAGTACTTC
16 | NA | TRBJ2-7 | TRBV12-3/TRBV12-4 | few | CASSFSQQMLSYEQYF | TGTGCCAGCAGTTTTAGTCAACAGATGCTTTCCTACGAGCAGTACTTC
15 | NA | TRBJ1-4 | TRBV5-1 | once | CASSLEGQVYEKLFF | TGCGCCAGCAGCTTGGAAGGCCAGGTGTACGAAAAACTGTTTTTT
14 | NA | TRBJ1-1 | TRBV7-9 | NA | CASSSGGRGTEAFF | TGTGCCAGCAGCTCTGGGGGTCGGGGTACTGAAGCTTTCTTT